This T cell receptor (beta chain) was identified in a study of spatial heterogeneity in lung cancer. About the research overall: Fewer alpha-chain than beta-chain sequences were consistently detected. Raw sequencing reads included, on average, more than 8.5 appearances of each unique TCR and UMI combination.

Of note for this clonotype: Because the library targeted alpha chains, this beta chain is an off-target read whose size means little.

TCRdb fed the 5' RACE reads into MiXCR, producing one record per CDR3 protein. The sample consists of about 12,000 distinct CDR3 sequences, roughly 6.4% of them appearing once. Time point defined: sample taken at primary tumor resection. Tumor, nontumor lung or frozen PBMC supplied whole RNA, sequenced without sorting. V lost 3 bases, J lost 2 bases, and 6 bases stayed unmatched. The length of the CDR3 is 15 residues. CDR1 and CDR2 (germline): SGHTA, FQGNSA. This specimen was normal lung tissue next to the tumor, taken at surgery. The receptor was isolated from a male donor with early-stage non-small cell lung cancer. J is TRBJ1-2 and V is TRBV7-2, with 7 bases aligning to TRBD1. CDR3: CASSLDNRGNYGYTF. The CDR3 nucleotides read TGTGCCAGCAGCTTGGATAACAGGGGCAACTATGGCTACACCTTC.